This paragraph reports one TCR beta chain. The target antigen is unknown. This specimen includes other DNA sequences encoding the same CDR3. There are 13 residues in the CDR3. CDR1 and CDR2 from the germline V gene are SQVTM and ANQGSEA. With V trimmed by 3 bases and J by 6 bases, 2 bases remained unmatched. The sample is drawn from a study of T cell repertoires in ileal Crohn's disease. Study summary: About half received postoperative treatment, about a dozen with thiopurines and 15 to 20 anti-TNF.

Time point given: proximal margin of the surgical specimen (macroscopically non-inflamed). Measured with immunoSEQ multiplex PCR; TCRdb has only the in-frame clones, and not every one. This sample has about 2,000 clones, with approximately 91% found just once. Study findings and constraints: Clonality above 26.8% at surgery always came with endoscopic recurrence. High-frequency clones were more common in sorted CD8 than CD4 cells.

Input material: ileal tissue. The receptor was isolated from an adult with Crohn's disease. The chain recombines TRBV29-1 with TRBJ2-1, with TRBD1 identical over 10 bases. CDR3 DNA sequence: TGCAGCGTTGAGGGACAGGGGCTCAATGAGCAGTTCTTC. It encodes CSVEGQGLNEQFF.